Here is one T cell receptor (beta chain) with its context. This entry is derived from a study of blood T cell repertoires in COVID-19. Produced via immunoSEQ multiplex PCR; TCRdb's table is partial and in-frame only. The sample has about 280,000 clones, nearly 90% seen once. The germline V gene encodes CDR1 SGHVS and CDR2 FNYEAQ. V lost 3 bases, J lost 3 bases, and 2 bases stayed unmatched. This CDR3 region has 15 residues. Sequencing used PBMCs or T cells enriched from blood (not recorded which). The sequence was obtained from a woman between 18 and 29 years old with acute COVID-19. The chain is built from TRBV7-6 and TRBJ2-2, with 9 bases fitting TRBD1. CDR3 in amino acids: CASSFWTGDTGELFF. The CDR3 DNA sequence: TGTGCCAGCAGCTTTTGGACAGGGGACACCGGGGAGCTGTTTTTT.